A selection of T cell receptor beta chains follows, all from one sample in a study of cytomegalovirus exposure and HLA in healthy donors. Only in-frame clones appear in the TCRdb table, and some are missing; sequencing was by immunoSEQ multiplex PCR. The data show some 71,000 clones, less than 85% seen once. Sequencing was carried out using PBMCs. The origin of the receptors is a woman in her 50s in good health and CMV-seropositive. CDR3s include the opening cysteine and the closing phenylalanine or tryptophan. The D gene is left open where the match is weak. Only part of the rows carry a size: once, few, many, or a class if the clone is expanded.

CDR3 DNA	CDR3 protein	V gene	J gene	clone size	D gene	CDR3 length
TGTGCCAGCAGTTACGGGGACACACTTTACGAGCAGTACTTC	CASSYGDTLYEQYF	TRBV6-5	TRBJ2-7	.	.	14
TGCAGCGCAAGTAGGACAGGGGGCACTGAAGCTTTCTTT	CSASRTGGTEAFF	TRBV29-1	TRBJ1-1	.	TRBD1	13
TGTGCCAGCAGCTTACAACAGGGGTGGGTAGACAATGAGCAGTTCTTC	CASSLQQGWVDNEQFF	TRBV7-6	TRBJ2-1	.	TRBD1	16
TGCGCCAGCAGCCAAGTTCGCGGGGGGGCCTACAATGAGCAGTTCTTC	CASSQVRGGAYNEQFF	TRBV4-1	TRBJ2-1	.	TRBD2	16
TGTGCCAGCGCTCAGGACAGGGCCGAGACCCAGTACTTC	CASAQDRAETQYF	TRBV2	TRBJ2-5	.	TRBD1	13
TGCAGCGTTTTAGGGGGCCCCGGGACTAGCGGGCGAAGCTCCCAAGAGACCCAGTACTTC	CSVLGGPGTSGRSSQETQYF	TRBV29-1	TRBJ2-5	.	TRBD2	20
TGTGCCAGTGGATCAGGACAGGGAGGTTGGAATCAGCCCCAGCATTTT	CASGSGQGGWNQPQHF	TRBV19	TRBJ1-5	.	TRBD1	16
TGTGCCAGCAGCTTGGTCGTCGCTTTCGAGTCCGGGGAGCTGTTTTTT	CASSLVVAFESGELFF	TRBV5-6	TRBJ2-2	.	.	16
TGTGCCAGCAGTCCTGACAGGGGAAGCTACGAGCAGTACTTC	CASSPDRGSYEQYF	TRBV2	TRBJ2-7	many	TRBD1	14
TGTGCCAGCTCACCACCGTCGGGTGGAGAGACCCAGTACTTC	CASSPPSGGETQYF	TRBV18	TRBJ2-5	.	.	14
TGTGCCAGCAGCTTAGAGCGGGAGTTGGAGACCCAGTACTTC	CASSLERELETQYF	TRBV7-2	TRBJ2-5	.	TRBD2	14
TGTGCCAGCAGCTTAGACAGGGCGGGCTATGGCTACACCTTC	CASSLDRAGYGYTF	TRBV5-4	TRBJ1-2	.	TRBD1	14
TGTGCCAGCAGGTCAGATCTTAATGAAAAACTGTTTTTT	CASRSDLNEKLFF	TRBV6-5	TRBJ1-4	.	.	13
TGTGCCAGCAGCTTGTGGGACAAAAACACCGGGGAGCTGTTTTTT	CASSLWDKNTGELFF	TRBV5-8	TRBJ2-2	once	.	15
TGTGCCAGCAGCTTGGACGTAAGAGAAAACATTCAGTACTTC	CASSLDVRENIQYF	TRBV5-8	TRBJ2-4	.	.	14
TGTGCCAGCACCCCCCTGTATGCGGGCGGTAACACAGATACGCAGTATTTT	CASTPLYAGGNTDTQYF	TRBV2	TRBJ2-3	.	.	17